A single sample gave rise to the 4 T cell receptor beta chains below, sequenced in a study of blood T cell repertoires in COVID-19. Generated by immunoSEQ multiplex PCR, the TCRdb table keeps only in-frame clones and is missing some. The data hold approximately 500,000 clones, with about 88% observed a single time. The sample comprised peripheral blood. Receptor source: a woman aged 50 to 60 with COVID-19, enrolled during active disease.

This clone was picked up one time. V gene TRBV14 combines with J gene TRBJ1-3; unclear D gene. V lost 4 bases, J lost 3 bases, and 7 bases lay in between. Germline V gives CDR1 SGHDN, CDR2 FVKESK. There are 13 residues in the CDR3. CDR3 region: CASSLRSGNTIYF. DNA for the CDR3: TGTGCCAGCAGCCTCCGCAGTGGAAACACCATATATTTT.

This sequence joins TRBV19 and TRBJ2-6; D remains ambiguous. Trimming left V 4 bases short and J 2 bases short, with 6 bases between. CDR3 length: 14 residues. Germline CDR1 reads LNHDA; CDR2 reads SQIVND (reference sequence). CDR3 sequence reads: CASSNGAGANVLTF. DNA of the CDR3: TGTGCCAGTAGTAACGGAGCTGGGGCCAACGTCCTGACTTTC. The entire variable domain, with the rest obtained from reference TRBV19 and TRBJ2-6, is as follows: DGGITQSPKYLFRKEGQNVTLSCEQNLNHDAMYWYRQDPGQGLRLIYYSQIVNDFQKGDIAEGYSVSREKKESFPLTVTSAQKNPTAFYLCASSNGAGANVLTFGAGSRLTVL.

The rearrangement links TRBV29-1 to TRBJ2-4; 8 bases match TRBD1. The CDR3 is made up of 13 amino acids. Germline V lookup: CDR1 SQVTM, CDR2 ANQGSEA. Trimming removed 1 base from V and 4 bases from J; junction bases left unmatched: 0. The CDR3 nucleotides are TGCAGCGTTGAAGGGACAGGGAAAAACATTCAGTACTTC. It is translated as CSVEGTGKNIQYF.

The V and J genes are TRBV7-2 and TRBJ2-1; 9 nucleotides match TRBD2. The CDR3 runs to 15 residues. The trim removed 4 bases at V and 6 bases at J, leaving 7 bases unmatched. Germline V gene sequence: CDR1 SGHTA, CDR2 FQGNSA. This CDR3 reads CASSSAGTSLNEQFF. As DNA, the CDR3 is TGTGCCAGCAGCTCCGCCGGGACTAGCCTCAATGAGCAGTTCTTC.